These 21 T cell receptor beta chains were all obtained from the same sample, sequenced in a study of shared clonotypes between healthy human individuals. Profiling relied on immunoSEQ multiplex PCR, and the TCRdb table lists in-frame clones only, not all of them. In the table there are about 2.4 million clones, roughly 93% of which are singletons. Material for sequencing was naive CD4+ T cells from PBMCs. Indicated subset: CD45RA+ positively selected. The receptor source for this set is a man between 18 and 29 years old in good health. Some clones in this sample may be carry-over from other donors' samples.

The genes are TRBV28 and TRBJ2-2; D not certain. CDR1 MDHEN and CDR2 SYDVKM come from the germline V gene. The CDR3 extends over 16 amino acids. V was pared by 4 bases and J by 7 bases, with 19 bases between. CDR3 coding DNA: TGTGCCAGCAGTTCCTGGCGGTCTTTAGTCGGCGGGGAGCTGTTTTTT. Translating it yields CASSSWRSLVGGELFF.

The genes are TRBV5-1 and TRBJ1-3; no definite D call. Trimming took 0 bases from V and 2 from J, leaving 12 bases between them. CDR1 and CDR2 from the germline V gene are SGHRS and YFSETQ. The CDR3 is 16 residues long. CDR3 sequence: CASSLEIMGTGNTIYF. As DNA, the CDR3 is TGCGCCAGCAGCTTGGAGATTATGGGGACTGGAAACACCATATATTTT.

The chain employs TRBV7-3 and TRBJ2-5; a possible D gene is TRBD2 (6 bases). The DNA end lines up better with TRBJ2-7; the J call may be wrong. Germline CDR1 is SGHTA and CDR2 is FQGTGA. The length of the CDR3 is 14 residues. This CDR3 is CASSPAGGEYEQYF. The CDR3, as DNA: TGTGCCAGCAGCCCCGCCGGGGGAGAATACGAGCAGTACTTC.

The chain has TRBV7-9 and TRBJ2-3, with TRBD2 identical over 7 bases. V lost 5 bases and J lost 8; bases outside the gene matches: 13. Germline V gene data show CDR1 as SEHNR and CDR2 as FQNEAQ (reference sequence). The length of the CDR3 is 15 residues. CDR3 in DNA: TGTGCCAGCAGCCTAGAGGCGGGAGCGGGTGGTACGCAGTATTTT. Translated: CASSLEAGAGGTQYF.

V usage is TRBV6-1 and J usage is TRBJ1-2, with a possible D match to TRBD1 (6 bases). CDR1 is MNHNS and CDR2 is SASEGT in the germline V gene. V lost 7 bases to trimming and J lost 12 bases, with 27 bases between them. CDR3 length equals 15 residues. The CDR3 region is CASTFLPGAGESDTF. The DNA of the CDR3 is TGTGCCAGCACCTTCCTTCCTGGGGCAGGGGAGTCGGACACCTTC.

The rearrangement links TRBV28 to TRBJ2-7, with TRBD2 matching 9 bases. V lost 4 bases and J lost 3; bases outside the gene matches: 7. The length of the CDR3 is 15 residues. Germline values: CDR1 MDHEN, CDR2 SYDVKM. Here the CDR3 DNA reads TGTGCCAGCAGTTCCCCAGCGGGAGGAAACTACGAGCAGTACTTC. It specifies CASSSPAGGNYEQYF.

About this clone: Other DNA sequences from this sample encode an identical CDR3 as well. The chain uses TRBV27 and TRBJ1-1, with D possibly TRBD1 on 6 matching bases. With 6 bases removed from V and 1 base from J, the gap between germline ends came to 9 bases. The CDR3 consists of 13 residues. The germline V gene encodes CDR1 MNHEY and CDR2 SMNVEV (reference sequence). CDR3 loop: CASSTRGNTEAFF. CDR3 nucleotides: TGTGCCAGCAGCACCAGGGGGAACACTGAAGCTTTCTTT.

The rearrangement uses TRBV6-1 and TRBJ2-7; no reliable D call. The CDR3 spans 13 residues. Germline V gene lookup returns CDR1 MNHNS and CDR2 SASEGT. Trimming took off 1 base at V and 7 bases at J, with 11 bases between the two ends. This chain's CDR3 is CASSEGVAWEQYF. CDR3 DNA: TGTGCCAGCAGTGAAGGCGTCGCCTGGGAGCAGTACTTC.

The V gene is TRBV19, the J gene TRBJ2-2, with D perhaps TRBD1 (6 bases). Germline lookup yields CDR1 LNHDA and CDR2 SQIVND (reference sequence). Trimming stripped 8 bases from V and 1 base from J, with 11 bases between. CDR3 length: 14 residues. In DNA form, the CDR3 reads TGTGCCAGTTGGGCGACAGGGAACACCGGGGAGCTGTTTTTT. Translating it yields CASWATGNTGELFF. The whole variable domain, remainder taken from reference TRBV19 and TRBJ2-2, is DGGITQSPKYLFRKEGQNVTLSCEQNLNHDAMYWYRQDPGQGLRLIYYSQIVNDFQKGDIAEGYSVSREKKESFPLTVTSAQKNPTAFYLCASWATGNTGELFFGEGSRLTVL.

The chain links TRBV2 to TRBJ2-3, with 8 bases fitting TRBD1. This CDR3 comprises 16 residues. With V trimmed by 6 bases and J by 2 bases, 10 bases remained unmatched. Germline loops: CDR1 SNHLY, CDR2 FYNNEI. CDR3 loop: CASRARGTGFTDTQYF. The CDR3 DNA is TGTGCCAGCAGGGCTCGCGGGACAGGTTTCACAGATACGCAGTATTTT.

The chain recombines TRBV5-1 with TRBJ1-2; TRBD1 aligns across 9 bases. The CDR3 runs 15 residues. From germline, CDR1 is SGHRS and CDR2 YFSETQ. The J segment lost 2 bases and the V segment lost 4 bases, leaving 6 bases of the junction unmatched. The CDR3 spells CASSPQGQGNYGYTF. CDR3 DNA: TGCGCCAGCAGCCCGCAGGGACAGGGAAACTATGGCTACACCTTC.

The rearrangement links TRBV27 to TRBJ2-7, with D tentatively TRBD1 or TRBD2 (7 bases each). Deletions cut 8 bases from V and 3 bases from J, with 20 bases between. CDR3 length: 15 residues. Germline-derived CDR1 and CDR2 are MNHEY and SMNVEV (reference sequence). The CDR3 DNA reads TGTGCCAGCTGCCAGGGGGGGGCGGGAGACTACGAGCAGTACTTC. It yields the protein CASCQGGAGDYEQYF.

The chain employs TRBV7-9 and TRBJ1-2, with unresolved D. CDR1 is SEHNR, CDR2 FQNEAQ, per germline (reference sequence). V was trimmed by 4 bases and J by 5 bases, leaving 23 bases between them. This CDR3 comprises 17 residues. This CDR3 reads CASSSTDTARISYGYTF. CDR3 nucleotides: TGTGCCAGCAGCTCGACCGACACCGCGAGAATATCATATGGCTACACCTTC.

The rearrangement joins TRBV15 to TRBJ2-7, with D maybe TRBD2 (5 bases). V lost 0 bases, J lost 6 bases, and 9 bases lay in between. This CDR3 has 13 residues. CDR1 is LNHNV, CDR2 YYDKDF, per germline (reference sequence). CDR3 amino acids: CATSRDRLPEQYF. In DNA form, the CDR3 reads TGTGCCACCAGCAGAGATAGACTACCCGAGCAGTACTTC.

This chain connects TRBV7-2 to TRBJ2-5; D is unclear. V lost 5 bases, J lost 3 bases, and 13 bases lay in between. There are 14 residues in the CDR3. The germline gives CDR1 SGHTA, CDR2 FQGNSA. This chain's CDR3 is CASSRPTMKETQYF. The CDR3 DNA is TGTGCCAGCAGCAGACCAACGATGAAAGAGACCCAGTACTTC. The whole variable domain, filled in from reference TRBV7-2 and TRBJ2-5, reads GAGVSQSPSNKVTEKGKDVELRCDPISGHTALYWYRQSLGQGLEFLIYFQGNSAPDKSGLPSDRFSAERTGGSVSTLTIQRTQQEDSAVYLCASSRPTMKETQYFGPGTRLLVL.

The chain links TRBV5-1 to TRBJ2-5; D may correspond to TRBD1 or TRBD2 (6 bases each). Germline values: CDR1 SGHRS, CDR2 YFSETQ. This CDR3 has 14 residues. Trimming took off 7 bases at V and 5 bases at J, with 18 bases between the two ends. CDR3 amino acids: CASQVRGLKETQYF. Here the CDR3 DNA reads TGCGCCAGCCAAGTCCGGGGGCTTAAGGAGACCCAGTACTTC.

The V and J genes are TRBV11-1 and TRBJ1-1; D not resolved. The CDR3 extends over 12 amino acids. Germline V gene lookup returns CDR1 SGHAT and CDR2 FQDESV (reference sequence). V was shortened by 6 bases and J by 0 bases, with 5 bases between the two germline ends. CDR3 in DNA: TGTGCCAGCAGGGAGGTGAACACTGAAGCTTTCTTT. This encodes CASREVNTEAFF.

The chain recombines TRBV6-6 with TRBJ1-1; D not certain. This CDR3 region has 12 residues. Germline CDR1 is MNHNY and CDR2 is SVGAGI (reference sequence). The germline V and J ends were trimmed by 0 bases and 10 bases, with 9 bases remaining between them. CDR3 bases: TGTGCCAGCAGTTACTCGAACGTTGCAGCTTTCTTT. This sequence encodes CASSYSNVAAFF.

This chain connects TRBV7-3 to TRBJ2-1, with TRBD2 as a possible D gene (6 bases). Trimming left V 1 base short and J 0 bases short, with 10 bases between. The CDR3 length is 16 residues. Germline loops: CDR1 SGHTA, CDR2 FQGTGA. CDR3 DNA: TGTGCCAGCAGCTTAATCGCGGGGAGCTCCTACAATGAGCAGTTCTTC. Translating gives CASSLIAGSSYNEQFF.

In regard to this clone: Other DNA sequences in the sample encode the same CDR3. The chain uses TRBV7-2 and TRBJ1-2, with D tentatively TRBD1 (5 bases). The CDR3 has 13 residues. V was cut by 5 bases and J by 2 bases, with 9 bases left in between. CDR1 and CDR2 (germline): SGHTA, FQGNSA. The CDR3 sequence: CASSPDRNYGYTF. In DNA form, the CDR3 reads TGTGCCAGCAGCCCCGACAGAAACTATGGCTACACCTTC.

The chain recombines TRBV18 with TRBJ2-4, with TRBD2 identical over 7 bases. Germline V gene lookup returns CDR1 KGHSH and CDR2 LQKENI. V shed 0 bases and J 3 bases; nucleotides not matched to a gene: 14. This CDR3 spans 19 amino acids. The CDR3 nucleotides read TGTGCCAGCTCACCACCGACTGTGGGACTGGGAGGGAGCAAAAACATTCAGTACTTC. Translation: CASSPPTVGLGGSKNIQYF.